This entry features one T cell receptor (beta chain) sequence. The target antigen is unknown. Other DNA sequences from this sample encode an identical CDR3 as well. This entry comes from a study of radiotherapy plus CTLA-4 blockade in lung cancer. Turning to the study itself: Patients showed objective responses in roughly 19% of cases and disease control in roughly 30%. Study-wide results and limits: Expansion of tumor-derived TCR clones was observed in blood after radiotherapy plus ipilimumab.

V was cut by 5 bases and J by 2 bases, with 12 bases left in between. Looked up from germline, CDR1 is SEHNR and CDR2 is FQNEAQ (reference sequence). CDR3 length equals 14 residues. This table comes from immunoSEQ multiplex PCR, and its TCRdb copy is limited to in-frame clones, with some not included. The repertoire includes some 110,000 clones, about 83% of them detected once, and approximately 5.2% sits in the top ten. Chemo-refractory metastatic non-small-cell lung cancer patients received focal radiation with ipilimumab CTLA-4 blockade. Material: peripheral blood, obtained from a patient treated with radiotherapy plus ipilimumab. This clonotype originated in a human donor with non-small cell lung cancer who had a partial response to radiotherapy plus ipilimumab. J is TRBJ1-1 and V is TRBV7-9, with D uncertain. The CDR3 DNA reads as TGTGCCAGCAGCCCGGAGGGTGGCAACACTGAAGCTTTCTTT. Translation gives CASSPEGGNTEAFF.